The T cell receptor (beta chain) under discussion was sequenced for a study of OX40 agonist ivuxolimab in advanced cancers. Study overall: Each patient was given ivuxolimab into a vein every 2 weeks, at 0.01 to 10 mg/kg. Patients enrolled in dose escalation were diagnosed with hepatocellular carcinoma, melanoma, renal cell or head and neck cancer. Earlier treatment with anti-PD-1, anti-PD-L1 or anti-CTLA-4 was permitted, and over 35% had received some.

The germline V gene encodes CDR1 SGHDT and CDR2 YYEEEE. The J segment lost 0 bases and the V segment lost 4 bases, leaving 5 bases of the junction unmatched. The CDR3 totals 15 residues. Libraries were prepared by immunoSEQ multiplex PCR; TCRdb keeps only in-frame clonotypes and omits some of them. In the table there are just over 45,000 clones, 90% to 95% of which are singletons. On this clone itself: What it binds is unknown.

Points from the study as a whole: Normalized expansion of T-cell clones was also low for some nonresponders.

The source material was CD4+ or CD8+ T cells sorted from blood, sampled in a trial of the OX40 agonist ivuxolimab. This chain joins TRBV5-6 and TRBJ2-3, with 7 positions matching TRBD1. This TCR was sampled from an adult with an advanced solid tumor such as melanoma, head and neck, liver or kidney cancer. CDR3 nucleotide sequence: TGTGCCAGCAGCCTCGGGACAGCTAGCACAGATACGCAGTATTTT. Encoded protein: CASSLGTASTDTQYF.